The 26 T cell receptor beta chains reported below all come from one sample, sequenced in a study of cytomegalovirus exposure and HLA in healthy donors. Only in-frame clones appear in the TCRdb table, and some are missing; sequencing was by immunoSEQ multiplex PCR. The sample carries 200,000 to 250,000 clones, less than 85% recorded once. The sample comprised PBMCs. These receptors originate from a woman aged 18-35 years in good health and CMV-seronegative.

The chain links TRBV6-6 to TRBJ2-1, with D unclear. This CDR3 comprises 14 residues. V gave up 0 bases and J gave up 8 bases, with 11 bases separating them. Germline lookup yields CDR1 MNHNY and CDR2 SVGAGI (reference sequence). CDR3 in amino acids: CASSYSASIHEQFF. CDR3 DNA sequence: TGTGCCAGCAGTTACTCGGCCAGTATCCATGAGCAGTTCTTC.

With regard to this clone: This clone may be a read error of a much larger clone one base away. The V and J genes are TRBV6-5 and TRBJ1-1, with D maybe TRBD1 (6 bases). V lost 6 bases to trimming and J lost 1 base, with 9 bases between them. CDR1 and CDR2 (germline): MNHEY, SVGAGI. This CDR3 is 13 amino acids long. The CDR3 region has the DNA TGTGCCAGCAGCAGGGGAGAGAACACTGAAGCTTTCTTT. Amino acid sequence: CASSRGENTEAFF.

The gene calls are TRBV14 and TRBJ2-1; a weak D match, TRBD1 (5 bases). In germline, CDR1 is SGHDN, CDR2 FVKESK. V was trimmed by 1 base and J by 0 bases, leaving 7 bases between them. CDR3 length: 15 amino acids. Here the CDR3 reads CASSQGTSSYNEQFF. In DNA, the CDR3 is TGTGCCAGCAGCCAAGGGACAAGCTCCTACAATGAGCAGTTCTTC. The full variable domain, in which reference TRBV14 and TRBJ2-1 provide the parts outside the CDR3, is EAGVTQFPSHSVIEKGQTVTLRCDPISGHDNLYWYRRVMGKEIKFLLHFVKESKQDESGMPNNRFLAERTGGTYSTLKVQPAELEDSGVYFCASSQGTSSYNEQFFGPGTRLTVL.

This clone turned up a few times. CDR3 in amino acids: CASSIGALNTEAFF. The CDR3 DNA follows: TGTGCCAGTAGTATAGGGGCCTTGAACACTGAAGCTTTCTTT. The chain joins TRBV19 to TRBJ1-1; D unresolved. The CDR3 is made up of 14 amino acids. The ends were cut back, 1 base at V and 0 bases at J, with 6 bases in the middle. Germline V gene data show CDR1 as LNHDA and CDR2 as SQIVND (reference sequence).

This chain uses TRBV13 with TRBJ2-7; a possible D gene is TRBD2 (5 bases). Germline V gene data show CDR1 as PRHDT and CDR2 as FYEKMQ (reference sequence). This CDR3 spans 12 amino acids. V was shortened by 2 bases and J by 4 bases, with 6 bases between the two germline ends. Here the CDR3 reads CASSLSGYEQYF. The CDR3 nucleotides read TGTGCCAGCAGCTTAAGCGGATACGAGCAGTACTTC.

This sequence joins TRBV7-2 and TRBJ2-1; 12 nucleotides align to TRBD2. Trimming at V came to 5 bases and at J to 4 bases, leaving 6 bases not matched to a gene. Germline V CDR1 and CDR2: SGHTA, FQGNSA. CDR3 size: 16 residues. CDR3 residues: CASSRTGTSGYNEQFF. DNA of the CDR3: TGTGCCAGCAGCCGGACCGGGACTAGCGGGTACAATGAGCAGTTCTTC.

The chain couples TRBV6-1 to TRBJ1-2; 7 bases map to TRBD1. This CDR3 has 13 residues. Germline CDR1 reads MNHNS; CDR2 reads SASEGT. Trimming removed 5 bases from V and 7 bases from J; junction bases left unmatched: 7. DNA of the CDR3: TGTGCCAGCAGTCCCTTCGGGACAGTTGGCTACACCTTC. Translated, it gives CASSPFGTVGYTF.

The genes are TRBV13 and TRBJ2-1, with D unresolved. The germline gives CDR1 PRHDT, CDR2 FYEKMQ (reference sequence). This CDR3 contains 14 residues. Trimming shortened V by 6 bases and J by 8 bases, and 17 bases separated the two germline ends. CDR3 sequence (DNA): TGTGCCAGCAGTTGGAAGCGCTTTAGAGATGAGCAGTTCTTC. It encodes CASSWKRFRDEQFF.

The chain employs TRBV30 and TRBJ1-5; 8 positions agree with TRBD1. With V trimmed by 3 bases and J by 6 bases, 7 bases remained unmatched. Germline values: CDR1 GTSNPN, CDR2 SVGIG (reference sequence). The CDR3 sequence is 14 residues long. The CDR3 nucleotides are TGTGCCTGGAGACAGGGGGGTTTTGGTCAGCCCCAGCATTTT. Translated: CAWRQGGFGQPQHF.

The genes are TRBV19 and TRBJ2-2; D possibly corresponds to TRBD2 (6 bases). CDR3 length: 14 residues. Germline V gene lookup returns CDR1 LNHDA and CDR2 SQIVND (reference sequence). V lost 7 bases, J lost 1 base, and 10 bases lay in between. The CDR3 DNA reads as TGTGCCAGTACGCTAGCGAGGAACACCGGGGAGCTGTTTTTT. Its translation: CASTLARNTGELFF.

The chain combines TRBV25-1 with TRBJ2-5; 7 nucleotides match TRBD2. The CDR3 loop spans 16 amino acids. With 7 bases clipped from V and 0 bases from J, the junction kept 11 bases outside the gene matches. Per the germline V gene, CDR1 is MGHDK and CDR2 is SYGVNS. As DNA, the CDR3 is TGTGCCAGCAAGGAGGGGACGGCGGGGGACCAAGAGACCCAGTACTTC. Encoded protein: CASKEGTAGDQETQYF.

This clone was observed a handful of times. The gene calls are TRBV12-5 and TRBJ2-2; possible D gene TRBD1, 6 bases. This CDR3 region has 14 residues. CDR1 is LGHNT, CDR2 FRNRAP, per germline. V lost 6 bases to trimming and J lost 1 base, with 9 bases between them. CDR3 protein: CASGPGENTGELFF. CDR3 bases: TGTGCTAGTGGCCCAGGGGAGAACACCGGGGAGCTGTTTTTT.

This chain joins TRBV13 and TRBJ1-4; D uncertain. This CDR3 spans 14 amino acids. Germline-derived CDR1 and CDR2 are PRHDT and FYEKMQ (reference sequence). Between the trimmed V and J ends, which lost 5 bases and 0 bases, there was a span of 7 bases. CDR3 bases: TGTGCCAGCAGCGTGACATCAACTAATGAAAAACTGTTTTTT. Protein sequence: CASSVTSTNEKLFF.

The rearrangement joins TRBV30 to TRBJ1-5; D call uncertain. This CDR3 has 14 amino acids. Between the trimmed V and J ends, which lost 0 bases and 3 bases, there was a span of 9 bases. Germline V lookup: CDR1 GTSNPN, CDR2 SVGIG (reference sequence). CDR3 bases: TGTGCCTGGAGTGTCTCGGGTCTCAATCAGCCCCAGCATTTT. Translating gives CAWSVSGLNQPQHF.

The rearrangement joins TRBV27 to TRBJ2-6; no firm D call. The length of the CDR3 is 16 residues. The V end was cut by 4 bases, the J end by 4 bases, with 14 bases between. CDR1 is MNHEY, CDR2 SMNVEV, per germline (reference sequence). The CDR3 nucleotides read TGTGCCAGCAGTTCACCGCTAGTAACCGGGGCCAACGTCCTGACTTTC. Translation gives CASSSPLVTGANVLTF.

V is TRBV14 and J is TRBJ2-2; no clear D. The V end lost 0 bases, the J end lost 4 bases, and 6 bases lay between the germline ends. Germline assignment: CDR1 SGHDN and CDR2 FVKESK. The CDR3 runs to 14 residues. The CDR3 region is CASSQEGFTGELFF. In nucleotides, the CDR3 is TGTGCCAGCAGCCAAGAGGGGTTCACCGGGGAGCTGTTTTTT.

This clone has more than one count but fewer than ten. The rearrangement joins TRBV5-1 to TRBJ1-1, with 7 bases aligning to TRBD1. V lost 4 bases to trimming and J lost 1 base; unmatched junction nucleotides: 7. CDR3 size: 15 residues. Germline V CDR1 and CDR2: SGHRS, YFSETQ. For the CDR3, the DNA is TGCGCCAGCAGCGTCCTGGGGACAGCGAACACTGAAGCTTTCTTT. Its translation is CASSVLGTANTEAFF.

In this sample, this clone turned up a few times. The chain employs TRBV7-3 and TRBJ1-2; TRBD1 matches at 11 bases. Germline CDR1 reads SGHTA; CDR2 reads FQGTGA. J gave up 0 bases and V 5 bases, and 11 bases lay outside the gene matches. The CDR3 loop spans 18 amino acids. CDR3 DNA sequence: TGTGCCAGCAGCCTACCCGGGACAGGGGGGCTCACTAACTATGGCTACACCTTC. It specifies CASSLPGTGGLTNYGYTF.

The chain has TRBV18 and TRBJ2-3, with 10 bases identical to TRBD2. Germline V CDR1 and CDR2: KGHSH, LQKENI. This CDR3 region has 17 residues. Trimming removed 3 bases from V and 0 bases from J; junction bases left unmatched: 6. This CDR3 reads CASSPYTSGTSTDTQYF. The CDR3 DNA reads TGTGCCAGCTCACCCTATACTAGCGGGACTAGCACAGATACGCAGTATTTT. Full variable domain (outside the CDR3, taken from reference TRBV18 and TRBJ2-3): NAGVMQNPRHLVRRRGQEARLRCSPMKGHSHVYWYRQLPEEGLKFMVYLQKENIIDESGMPKERFSAEFPKEGPSILRIQQVVRGDSAAYFCASSPYTSGTSTDTQYFGPGTRLTVL.

The V call is TRBV6-5, the J call TRBJ1-5; the D is unclear. Germline V gene lookup returns CDR1 MNHEY and CDR2 SVGAGI. V dropped 2 bases and J dropped 6 bases, with 8 bases sitting between them. This CDR3 spans 13 amino acids. CDR3: CASSYREGQPQHF. As DNA, the CDR3 is TGTGCCAGCAGTTACAGGGAAGGTCAGCCCCAGCATTTT.

This clone occurred once. This sequence joins TRBV27 and TRBJ2-1; D is undetermined. CDR1 and CDR2 (germline): MNHEY, SMNVEV (reference sequence). Trimming pared 7 bases from V and 9 bases from J, leaving 19 bases between. The CDR3 runs 14 residues. In DNA, the CDR3 is TGTGCCAGCAACCAGCTAGGCAGCCCCAGTGAGCAGTTCTTC. Translation: CASNQLGSPSEQFF.

This clone was detected a few times. The CDR3 DNA follows: TGTGCCAGCAGCCAAGAAGGGACTAGTTTTCTCGAGCAGTACTTC. Its translation is CASSQEGTSFLEQYF. V gene TRBV4-2 combines with J gene TRBJ2-7, with 8 bases lining up with TRBD2. Germline CDR1 reads LGHNA; CDR2 reads YNFKEQ. Trimming cost V 0 bases and J 6 bases; bases outside gene matches: 7. CDR3 length equals 15 residues.

This clone was observed a few times. The V call is TRBV28, the J call TRBJ1-2; 9 nucleotides line up with TRBD1. The V and J ends lost 5 bases and 4 bases, in that order; junction bases with no gene match: 5. The germline gives CDR1 MDHEN, CDR2 SYDVKM. There are 14 residues in the CDR3. The CDR3 region is CASSTGQGLYGYTF. The CDR3 DNA is TGTGCCAGCAGTACGGGACAGGGCCTCTATGGCTACACCTTC.

The chain couples TRBV29-1 to TRBJ2-1; TRBD2 is a possible D gene (6 bases). The CDR3 contains 16 residues. The germline gives CDR1 SQVTM, CDR2 ANQGSEA. V shed 4 bases and J shed 0 bases, with 16 bases lying between them. The CDR3 DNA is TGCAGCGTTGGGGGGGAGGTAAGCGTCTCCTACAATGAGCAGTTCTTC. Its protein is CSVGGEVSVSYNEQFF.

V is TRBV11-2 and J is TRBJ2-7; D gene ambiguous. The germline CDR1 and CDR2 sequences are SGHAT and FQNNGV. V gave up 0 bases and J gave up 3 bases, with 3 bases separating them. The CDR3 totals 12 residues. The CDR3 sequence: CASSLDLYEQYF. The CDR3 DNA sequence: TGTGCCAGCAGCTTAGATCTCTACGAGCAGTACTTC.

The chain uses TRBV27 and TRBJ1-2, with D possibly being TRBD1 (5 bases). Trimming cost V 4 bases and J 8 bases, with 14 bases left between them. Germline CDR1 MNHEY, CDR2 SMNVEV (reference sequence). This CDR3 comprises 13 residues. In DNA form, the CDR3 reads TGTGCCAGCAGTTCTAGGGGCCATTCGGGCTACACCTTC. Encoded protein: CASSSRGHSGYTF.